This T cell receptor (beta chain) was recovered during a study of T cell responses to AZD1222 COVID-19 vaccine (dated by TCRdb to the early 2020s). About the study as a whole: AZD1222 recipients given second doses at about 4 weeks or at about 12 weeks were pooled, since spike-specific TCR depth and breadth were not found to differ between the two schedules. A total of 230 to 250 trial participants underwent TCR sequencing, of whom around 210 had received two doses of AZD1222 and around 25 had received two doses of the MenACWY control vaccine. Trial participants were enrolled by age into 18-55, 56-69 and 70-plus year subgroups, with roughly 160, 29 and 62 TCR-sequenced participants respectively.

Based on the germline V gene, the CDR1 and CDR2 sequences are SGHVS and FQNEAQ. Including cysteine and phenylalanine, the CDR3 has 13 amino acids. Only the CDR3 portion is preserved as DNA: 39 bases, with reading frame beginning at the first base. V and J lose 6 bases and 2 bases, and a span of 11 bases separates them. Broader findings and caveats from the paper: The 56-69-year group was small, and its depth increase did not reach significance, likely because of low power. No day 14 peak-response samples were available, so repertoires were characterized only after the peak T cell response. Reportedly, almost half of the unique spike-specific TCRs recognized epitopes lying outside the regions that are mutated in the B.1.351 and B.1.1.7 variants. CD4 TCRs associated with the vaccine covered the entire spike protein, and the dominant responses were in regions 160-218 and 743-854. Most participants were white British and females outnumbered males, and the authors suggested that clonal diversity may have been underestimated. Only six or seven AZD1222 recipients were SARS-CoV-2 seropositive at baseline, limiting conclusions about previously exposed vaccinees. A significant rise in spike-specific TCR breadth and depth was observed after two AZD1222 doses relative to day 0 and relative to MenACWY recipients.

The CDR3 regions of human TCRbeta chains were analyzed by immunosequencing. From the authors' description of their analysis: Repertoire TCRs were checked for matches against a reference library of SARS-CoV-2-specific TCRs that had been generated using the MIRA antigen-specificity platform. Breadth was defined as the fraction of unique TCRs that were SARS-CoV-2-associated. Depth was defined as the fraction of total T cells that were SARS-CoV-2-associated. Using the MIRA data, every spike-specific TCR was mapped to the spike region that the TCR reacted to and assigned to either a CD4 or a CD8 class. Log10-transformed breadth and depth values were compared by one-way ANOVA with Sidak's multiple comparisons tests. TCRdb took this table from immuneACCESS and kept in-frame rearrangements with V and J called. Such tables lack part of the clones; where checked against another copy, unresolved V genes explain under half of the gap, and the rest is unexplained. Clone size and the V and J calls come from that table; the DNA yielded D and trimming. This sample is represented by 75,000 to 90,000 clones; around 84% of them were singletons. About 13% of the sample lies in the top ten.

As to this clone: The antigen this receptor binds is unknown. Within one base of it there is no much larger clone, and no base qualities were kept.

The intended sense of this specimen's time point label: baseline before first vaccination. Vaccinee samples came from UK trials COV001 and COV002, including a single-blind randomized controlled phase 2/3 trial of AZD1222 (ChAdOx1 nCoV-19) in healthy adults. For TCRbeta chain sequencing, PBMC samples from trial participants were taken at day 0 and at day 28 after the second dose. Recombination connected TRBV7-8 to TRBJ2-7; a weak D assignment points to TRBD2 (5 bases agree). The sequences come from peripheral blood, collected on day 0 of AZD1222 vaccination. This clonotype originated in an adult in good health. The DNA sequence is TGTGCCAGCAGATCGGGGTTCGCCTACGAGCAGTACTTC. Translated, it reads CASRSGFAYEQYF.